Here is one TCR beta chain with its context. The target of this receptor is not known. No much larger clone is present one base from it, and per-base qualities are unavailable. Measured from the cysteine to the phenylalanine, the CDR3 is 15 residues long. The sequence is cut down to CDR3 DNA, 45 bases in frame from base 1. The junction shows trimming of 5 bases on V and 3 bases on J, and the gene matches do not reach 8 bases of it. CDR1 MDHEN and CDR2 SYDVKM were looked up in the germline V gene. The immunoSEQ Assay, a bias-controlled multiplex PCR, was used to amplify TCRbeta CDR3 regions from genomic DNA. The study's own analysis went as follows. Nucleated cell counts per sample were estimated from amplification of reference gene primers within the assay. To quantify the absolute abundance of each unique TCRbeta CDR3 rearrangement, sequence reads were collapsed and filtered. For each sample, productive Simpson clonality was calculated as the square root of Simpson's diversity index across productive rearrangements. Sourced from immuneACCESS, this table was stored by TCRdb with only in-frame sequences that have V and J called. A share of the clones is absent; for the studies checked, an unresolved V gene accounts for under half, and the remainder has no known explanation. V and J calls and clone size come straight from that table; D and trimming were deduced from the DNA. The sample profile shows about 140,000 clones; approximately 80% of them were found once. The top ten clonotypes cover 1.6% of the sample.

Participants in the prospective study were enrolled through a virtual design, were aged about 18 to 100 years, and lived in roughly 26 United States geographic areas. In the prospective study, cohorts were assigned on the basis of participant-reported clinical history obtained from a screening survey and a study questionnaire. Exposed participants were defined as having been in contact with someone with a PCR-confirmed or clinician-diagnosed COVID-19 case within 2 weeks of study entry. In the prospective study, mobile phlebotomists collected whole blood, serum and a nasopharyngeal or oropharyngeal swab from each participant. Prospective study participants could optionally give additional blood draws and questionnaires over an approximately two-month period. Blood samples from the prospective study were shipped frozen or at room temperature prior to DNA extraction. This specimen belongs to a study of blood T cell repertoires in COVID-19 (TCRdb year 2020). About the study as a whole: The collaborator samples originated in the United States, Italy and Spain and spanned the acute and convalescent phases of COVID-19. Where HLA class I and class II types were available, the types were taken from metadata supplied by the sample provider, not from assay-based typing. The sample metadata nearly always contained a de-identified subject ID, COVID-19 status, age in years and sex. Deeply sampled blood TCRbeta repertoires from subjects exposed to, actively infected with, or recovered from COVID-19 were included in the dataset. The samples were drawn from two sources: the first 160 participants of the ongoing ImmuneRACE study, and fewer than 1,500 subjects contributed by 6 global collaborators. The material from the prospective study consisted of cDNA or gDNA derived from T cells, B-cell-depleted T cells, or PBMCs. The repertoires were released in a freely available public database meant as a resource for research on the immune response to SARS-CoV-2. Study-level results and caveats: How much clinical and demographic metadata was included differed by source and by participant, and the metadata was provided uncurated.

Material: PBMCs or T cells enriched from blood (not recorded which). This sequence was found in a woman between 18 and 29 years old who had been exposed to COVID-19. The sequence links TRBV28 to TRBJ2-7, with 9 junctional bases fitting TRBD1. The CDR3 region: CASSPPGQGSYEQYF. The DNA sequence is as follows: TGTGCCAGCAGTCCCCCGGGACAGGGAAGCTACGAGCAGTACTTC.